Here is one T cell receptor beta chain with its context. The specificity of this receptor is unknown. Base qualities were left out, and no much larger clone turns up one base away. Relative to germline, V is missing 4 bases and J is missing 9 bases, with 5 bases of the junction outside any gene match. The CDR3 holds 14 amino acids from the cysteine to the phenylalanine. Only the CDR3 part of the read is kept: 42 bases, read in frame from the first base. CDR1 and CDR2, looked up from the germline V gene, are SNHLY and FYNNEI. The data were obtained in a study of blood T cell repertoires in COVID-19 (dated by TCRdb to the early 2020s). For the study in its entirety: Collaborator samples came from the United States, Italy and Spain and covered acute and convalescent phases of COVID-19. The prospective study material was composed of cDNA or gDNA derived from T cells, B-cell-depleted T cells, or PBMCs. Subjects who had been exposed to COVID-19, were actively infected with it, or had recovered from it provided the deeply sampled blood TCRbeta repertoires that made up the dataset. The repertoires were released in a freely available public database intended as a resource for research on the immune response to SARS-CoV-2. Samples were obtained from the ongoing ImmuneRACE study (first 160 participants) and from about 1,300 subjects provided by 6 global collaborators. A de-identified subject ID, COVID-19 status, age in years and sex were almost always included in the sample metadata. Where available, HLA class I and class II types were obtained from metadata supplied by the sample provider rather than from assay-based typing. What the work shows at the level of the full study, not this receptor alone: How much clinical and demographic metadata was included differed by source and by participant, and the metadata was provided uncurated.

Each collaborating institution followed its own protocols to collect whole blood in K2EDTA tubes. For TCRbeta analysis, collaborators shipped samples as frozen whole blood, isolated PBMCs, or DNA extracted from either of those sample types. TCRbeta CDR3 regions were amplified from genomic DNA using the immunoSEQ Assay, a bias-controlled multiplex PCR. On the study's bioinformatics: The number of nucleated cells in each sample was estimated by amplification of reference gene primers within the assay. To quantify the absolute abundance of each unique TCRbeta CDR3 rearrangement, sequence reads were collapsed and filtered. For each sample, productive Simpson clonality was calculated as the square root of Simpson's diversity index across productive rearrangements. TCRdb provides this immuneACCESS table in a form limited to in-frame rearrangements. Some clones are lacking; in checked studies, under half of them reflect an unresolved V gene, and why the rest are absent is not known. D and trimming come from the DNA, and the V and J calls and clone size come from that table. The sample table lists 150,000 to 200,000 clones, about 80% of them with a count of one. The top ten clones comprise 6.5% to 7% of the sample.

The sequencing sample was made of peripheral blood. This chain joins TRBV2 to TRBJ1-5; TRBD1 lines up with 11 middle nucleotides. The TCR sequence derives from a human donor with acute or convalescent COVID-19. The donor label of this sample is uncertain. In nucleotide form, the sequence is TGTGCCAGCAGTGCCGGACAGGGGGCAAGGCCCCAGCATTTT. Its protein product is CASSAGQGARPQHF. The entire variable domain, with the stretches around the CDR3 drawn from the reference TRBV2 and TRBJ1-5 proteins, is EPEVTQTPSHQVTQMGQEVILRCVPISNHLYFYWYRQILGQKVEFLVSFYNNEISEKSEIFDDQFSVERPDGSNFTLKIRSTKLEDSAMYFCASSAGQGARPQHFGDGTRLSIL.